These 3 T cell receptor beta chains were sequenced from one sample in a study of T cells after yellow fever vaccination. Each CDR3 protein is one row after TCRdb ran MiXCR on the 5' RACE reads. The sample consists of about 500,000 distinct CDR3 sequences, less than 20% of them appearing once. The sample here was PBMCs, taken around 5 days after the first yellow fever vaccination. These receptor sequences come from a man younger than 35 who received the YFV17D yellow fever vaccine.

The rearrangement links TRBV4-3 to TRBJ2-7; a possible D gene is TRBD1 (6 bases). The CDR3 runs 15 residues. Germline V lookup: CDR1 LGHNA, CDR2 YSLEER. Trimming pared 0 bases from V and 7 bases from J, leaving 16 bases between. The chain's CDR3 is CASSQDPGTSEEQYF. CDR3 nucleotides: TGCGCCAGCAGCCAAGATCCCGGGACATCTGAGGAGCAGTACTTC.

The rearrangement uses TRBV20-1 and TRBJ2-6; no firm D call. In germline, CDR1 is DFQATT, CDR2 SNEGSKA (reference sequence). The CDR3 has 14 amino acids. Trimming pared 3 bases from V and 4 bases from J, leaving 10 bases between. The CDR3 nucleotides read TGCAGTGCTAGTGTGGCGACCGGGGCCAACGTCCTGACTTTC. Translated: CSASVATGANVLTF.

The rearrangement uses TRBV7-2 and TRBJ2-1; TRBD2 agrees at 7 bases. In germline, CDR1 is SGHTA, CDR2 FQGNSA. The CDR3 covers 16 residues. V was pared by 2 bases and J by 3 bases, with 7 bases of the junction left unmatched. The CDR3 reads CASSLWYGGIYNEQFF. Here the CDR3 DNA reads TGTGCCAGCAGCTTATGGTACGGGGGGATCTACAATGAGCAGTTCTTC.